Listed below are T cell receptor beta chains from one sample, sequenced in a study of Ad26.COV2.S vaccination and SARS-CoV-2 variants. Data came from immunoSEQ multiplex PCR; TCRdb stores just in-frame clones and leaves some out. Of 300,000 to 350,000 clones detected, approximately 90% appear once; the ten largest clones hold roughly 5%. The input for sequencing was peripheral blood, taken in a trial of Ad26.COV2.S vaccine versus placebo. All receptors derive from a person between 18 and 60 years old who received the Ad26.COV2.S COVID-19 vaccine or a placebo. The CDR3 runs from the conserved cysteine through the conserved F or W. The D gene is left open where the match is weak. Expanded clones are given a class, and other clones once, few, many or no size at all.

CDR3 DNA,CDR3 protein,D gene,clone size,V gene,J gene
TGTGCCAGCAGCGTAGGAAGGACAGGGAACATTCAGTACTTC,CASSVGRTGNIQYF,TRBD1,-,TRBV5-5,TRBJ2-4
TGTGCCAGCAGTTACGCGGGGGGCAATGAGCAGTTCTTC,CASSYAGGNEQFF,TRBD2,-,TRBV6-5,TRBJ2-1
TGTGCCAGTAGTTCTGGGACAGGGAATTCACCCCTCCACTTT,CASSSGTGNSPLHF,TRBD1,-,TRBV19,TRBJ1-6
TGTGCCAGCTCAGACAGGAACACCGGGGAGCTGTTTTTT,CASSDRNTGELFF,-,-,TRBV18,TRBJ2-2
TGTGCCAGCAGCGTAGAGTCGGGGGCGATCACCGGGGAGCTGTTTTTT,CASSVESGAITGELFF,-,-,TRBV9,TRBJ2-2
TGTGCCAGCAGTTACTCCGTCGGTTACAGGGAGGGCGAGCAGTACTTC,CASSYSVGYREGEQYF,-,-,TRBV6-2/TRBV6-3,TRBJ2-7
TGTGCCAGTAGTATAGGACAAGAGACCCAGTACTTC,CASSIGQETQYF,-,-,TRBV19,TRBJ2-5
TGTGCCAGCAGCAAAGGGGGCGAGGCCTTC,CASSKGGEAF,-,-,TRBV21-1,TRBJ1-2
TGTGCCAGCAGTTCGGGATGGGATACGCAGTATTTT,CASSSGWDTQYF,-,-,TRBV11-3,TRBJ2-3
TGTGCCAGCAGTTTGAGGGGTTTTGAGAGCCAGAACACTGAAGCTTTCTTT,CASSLRGFESQNTEAFF,-,-,TRBV27,TRBJ1-1
TGTGCCAGCAGTGAAGACAGGGTCGGCAATCAGCCCCAGCATTTT,CASSEDRVGNQPQHF,-,-,TRBV6-1,TRBJ1-5
TGTGCCAGCAGCTTAGGCCGGTTTTTTTCGGGCGGATACACTGAAGCTTTCTTT,CASSLGRFFSGGYTEAFF,-,-,TRBV7-8,TRBJ1-1
TGTGCCAGCAGCCGACAGGGGCTAAACTATGGCTACACCTTC,CASSRQGLNYGYTF,TRBD1,-,TRBV3-1/TRBV3-2,TRBJ1-2
TGCGCCAGCAGCCAAAGGGACAGGGGCCTTTCTAGCACAGATACGCAGTATTTT,CASSQRDRGLSSTDTQYF,TRBD1,-,TRBV4-1,TRBJ2-3
TGCGCCAGCAGCTTTAATAGCGGGCACGAGCCGAGGGTCCACAATGAGCAGTTCTTC,CASSFNSGHEPRVHNEQFF,TRBD2,once,TRBV5-1,TRBJ2-1
TGTGCCAGCAGTGAATTCGTGGAAGGCACTGAAGCTTTCTTT,CASSEFVEGTEAFF,-,-,TRBV2,TRBJ1-1
TGTGCCAGCAGCTTAGCCAAGGGGACTTACAATGAGCAGTTCTTC,CASSLAKGTYNEQFF,-,-,TRBV7-2,TRBJ2-1
TGTGCCATCAGGTCGGGACAGAACACTGAAGCTTTCTTT,CAIRSGQNTEAFF,-,-,TRBV10-3,TRBJ1-1
TGTGCCAGCAGCTCGGGACGGGTTAGCAATCAGCCCCAGCATTTT,CASSSGRVSNQPQHF,-,-,TRBV7-8,TRBJ1-5
TGTGCCAGCAGCTTGTTTCTGGAGTTGAACACTGAAGCTTTCTTT,CASSLFLELNTEAFF,-,-,TRBV13,TRBJ1-1
TGTGCCAGCCAGCAGGGGGTGGGACAGCCCCAGCATTTT,CASQQGVGQPQHF,TRBD1,few,TRBV6-5,TRBJ1-5
TGTGCCAGCTCATCACGATCTGGGGCCAACGTCCTGACTTTC,CASSSRSGANVLTF,-,-,TRBV18,TRBJ2-6
TGTGCTAGTGGGACGGGACAGGGGACAGATACGCAGTATTTT,CASGTGQGTDTQYF,TRBD1,-,TRBV12-5,TRBJ2-3
TGTGCCACCAGGAGCGGGGGTGACGGGGAGCTGTTTTTT,CATRSGGDGELFF,TRBD2,-,TRBV19,TRBJ2-2
TGTGCCAGCTCACTATCAGGGGCCCCTGAAGCTTTCTTT,CASSLSGAPEAFF,-,-,TRBV18,TRBJ1-1
TGTGCCAGCTCACCACCCGGGCTAGCGGGAGAGACCCAGTACTTC,CASSPPGLAGETQYF,TRBD2,-,TRBV18,TRBJ2-5
TGTGCCAGCAGCTTAGGGGCCAATCAGCCCCAGCATTTT,CASSLGANQPQHF,-,-,TRBV7-2,TRBJ1-5
TGTGCCAGCAGCTTAGAGGGGGGCGAGCAGTACTTC,CASSLEGGEQYF,-,-,TRBV7-2,TRBJ2-7
TGTGCCAGCAGTGAAGAGTGGGACGGGGAGCTGTTTTTT,CASSEEWDGELFF,-,-,TRBV2,TRBJ2-2